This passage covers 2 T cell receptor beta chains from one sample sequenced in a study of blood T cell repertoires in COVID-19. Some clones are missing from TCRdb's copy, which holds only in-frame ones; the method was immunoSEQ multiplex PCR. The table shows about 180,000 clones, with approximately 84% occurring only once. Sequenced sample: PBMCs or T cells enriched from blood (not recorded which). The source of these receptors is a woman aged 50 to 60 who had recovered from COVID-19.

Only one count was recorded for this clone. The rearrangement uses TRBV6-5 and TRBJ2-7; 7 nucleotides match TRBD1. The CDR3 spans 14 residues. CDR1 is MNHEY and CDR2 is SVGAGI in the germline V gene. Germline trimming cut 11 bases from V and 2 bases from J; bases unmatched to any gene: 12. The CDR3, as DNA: TGTGCCGCTATGGGGACAGAGAAAGCCTACGAGCAGTACTTC. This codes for CAAMGTEKAYEQYF.

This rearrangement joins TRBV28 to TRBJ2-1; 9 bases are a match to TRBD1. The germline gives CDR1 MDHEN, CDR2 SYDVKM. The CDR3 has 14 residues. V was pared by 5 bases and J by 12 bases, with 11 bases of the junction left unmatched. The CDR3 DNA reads TGTGCCAGCAGTCCTCCGGGACAGGGTCGAGGGCAGTTCTTC. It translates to CASSPPGQGRGQFF.